One sample yielded the 13 T cell receptor beta chains listed below, sequenced in a study of cytomegalovirus exposure and HLA in healthy donors. PCR used 60 Vbeta primers and 13 Jbeta primers. Produced via immunoSEQ multiplex PCR; TCRdb's table is partial and in-frame only. The sample carries roughly 240,000 clones, about four fifths recorded once. Sequencing was performed on PBMCs. The receptor set was obtained from a middle-aged woman in good health and CMV-seropositive.

The chain is built from TRBV7-2 and TRBJ1-5; 7 positions match TRBD1. J was trimmed by 4 bases and V by 3 bases; bases with no gene match: 9. Germline V gives CDR1 SGHTA, CDR2 FQGNSA. The CDR3 is 16 amino acids. The CDR3 reads CASSLGTDRVNQPQHF. In nucleotides, the CDR3 is TGTGCCAGCAGCTTGGGGACCGACAGGGTAAATCAGCCCCAGCATTTT.

The chain combines TRBV7-2 with TRBJ1-5, with D unresolved. V shed 5 bases and J shed 0 bases, with 5 bases lying between them. CDR3 length: 13 residues. Germline lookup yields CDR1 SGHTA and CDR2 FQGNSA. CDR3 bases: TGTGCCAGCAGCGCGTATAGCAATCAGCCCCAGCATTTT. It codes for CASSAYSNQPQHF.

Written as DNA, the CDR3 is TGTGCCATCGCACCCGAGGCAACTAATGAAAAACTGTTTTTT. It yields the protein CAIAPEATNEKLFF. The rearrangement uses TRBV10-3 and TRBJ1-4, with D hard to call. Germline V gene sequence: CDR1 ENHRY, CDR2 SYGVKD. V lost 8 bases, J lost 0 bases, and 10 bases lay in between. The CDR3 consists of 14 residues.

This clone has more than one count but fewer than ten. V usage is TRBV6-5 and J usage is TRBJ2-7, with 7 bases matching TRBD2. CDR1 and CDR2 (germline): MNHEY, SVGAGI. The CDR3 contains 13 residues. Germline trimming cut 6 bases from V and 7 bases from J; bases unmatched to any gene: 9. Here the CDR3 DNA reads TGTGCCAGCAGGGGGACTACCCTGTGGGAGCAGTACTTC. It codes for CASRGTTLWEQYF.

This clone was seen a single time. The chain links TRBV2 to TRBJ1-4; D might be TRBD1 (6 bases). Germline V gives CDR1 SNHLY, CDR2 FYNNEI. CDR3 size: 15 residues. The V end was cut by 8 bases, the J end by 0 bases, with 13 bases between. CDR3 nucleotide sequence: TGTGCCAGCGGCCGGACAGTTGCAACTAATGAAAAACTGTTTTTT. As protein: CASGRTVATNEKLFF.

The gene calls are TRBV27 and TRBJ2-1, with TRBD2 matching 10 bases. This CDR3 contains 17 residues. The V gene end was trimmed by 4 bases and the J gene end by 4 bases; junction bases not matched to a gene: 10. The V gene's germline CDR1 is MNHEY and CDR2 SMNVEV (reference sequence). CDR3 DNA: TGTGCCAGCAGTTACCTAGCGGGAGTGGGGCGGTACAATGAGCAGTTCTTC. Its translation is CASSYLAGVGRYNEQFF.

The chain joins TRBV5-1 to TRBJ2-5; TRBD2 agrees at 7 bases. The end of the DNA fits TRBJ2-7 better, so the J call may be wrong. The CDR3 has 16 amino acids. Germline CDR1 SGHRS, CDR2 YFSETQ. The CDR3 region is CASSLDGRQSSYEQYF. DNA for the CDR3: TGCGCCAGCAGCTTGGACGGGAGGCAAAGCTCCTACGAGCAGTACTTC.

V is TRBV5-6 and J is TRBJ1-6; 7 positions agree with TRBD1. From germline, CDR1 is SGHDT and CDR2 YYEEEE. The CDR3 runs 13 residues. V was pared by 4 bases and J by 8 bases, with 3 bases of the junction left unmatched. The CDR3 region is CASSPDRDSPLHF. In DNA form, the CDR3 reads TGTGCCAGCAGCCCTGACAGGGATTCACCCCTCCACTTT.

The chain uses TRBV4-1 and TRBJ2-2, with 12 bases matching TRBD2. V gave up 0 bases and J gave up 6 bases; unmatched junction bases: 5. The germline CDR1 and CDR2 sequences are MGHRA and YSYEKL. This CDR3 spans 17 amino acids. The CDR3 nucleotides are TGCGCCAGCAGCCAAGATCATACTAGCGGGAGGTCCGGGGAGCTGTTTTTT. Translated: CASSQDHTSGRSGELFF.

This sequence joins TRBV30 and TRBJ2-1; 7 bases line up with TRBD1. The V gene end was trimmed by 5 bases and the J gene end by 0 bases; junction bases not matched to a gene: 7. This CDR3 region has 15 residues. Germline V gene sequence: CDR1 GTSNPN, CDR2 SVGIG (reference sequence). The CDR3 bases are TGTGCCTGGGAAAAACCAGGGGGCTCCTACAATGAGCAGTTCTTC. Translating gives CAWEKPGGSYNEQFF.

The gene calls are TRBV5-1 and TRBJ2-5; TRBD1 might be the D (5 bases). CDR1 is SGHRS, CDR2 YFSETQ, per germline. The CDR3 covers 15 residues. V gave up 4 bases and J gave up 2 bases, with 15 bases separating them. The CDR3 here is CASSNGGDRQETQYF. CDR3 coding DNA: TGCGCCAGCAGCAATGGTGGTGACAGACAAGAGACCCAGTACTTC.

The J gene is TRBJ2-1, the V gene TRBV5-6; weak D call: TRBD2 (6 bases). Per the germline V gene, CDR1 is SGHDT and CDR2 is YYEEEE. The CDR3 runs to 11 residues. The ends were cut back, 3 bases at V and 10 bases at J, with 8 bases in the middle. CDR3 sequence (DNA): TGTGCCAGCAGCTGGACTACGGAGCAGTTCTTC. This translates into CASSWTTEQFF.

This chain uses TRBV15 with TRBJ2-7; TRBD2 is a possible D gene (5 bases). Germline CDR1 and CDR2: LNHNV and YYDKDF (reference sequence). The CDR3 contains 15 residues. V was cut by 1 base and J by 5 bases, with 15 bases left in between. The CDR3 coding sequence is TGTGCCACCAGCAGAGCCCTGCTCGGGAAGGACGAGCAGTACTTC. This gives the protein CATSRALLGKDEQYF.